This TCR beta chain was sequenced during a study of persistence of HIV-infected CD4 T cells. Study-wide background: Suppressive ART had lasted a median of about eight years.

As to this clone: The antigen remains unidentified.

Study-wide results and limits: Degenerate expanded CDR3beta sequences were enriched among CMV- and Gag-responding cells.

Stimulation used around 9.1 ug/mL lysate from CMV-infected fibroblasts. CD40L/CD69 double-negative CD45RO-high memory CD4+ T cells were collected. Donors had undetectable plasma HIV-1 RNA, under 50 copies/mL, for 4+ years. This was the immunoSEQ version 4 assay in survey mode. Sequencing was performed with immunoSEQ multiplex PCR; in TCRdb, only in-frame clones are kept and a portion is missing. The sample includes fewer than 35,000 clones, approximately 85% seen only once; the top ten take around 0.86%. Trimming pared 7 bases from V and 2 bases from J, leaving 14 bases between. Germline loops: CDR1 MNHNY, CDR2 SVGAGI (reference sequence). The CDR3 extends over 15 amino acids.

The sequence was obtained from an adult man with HIV who was CMV-seropositive. The sample was CD4+ T cells sorted from PBMCs after roughly 18-hour stimulation, taken from a patient who received antiretroviral therapy. The genes are TRBV6-6 and TRBJ2-2; D gene unclear. CDR3 DNA sequence: TGTGCCAGCACCTTAAGGACCCCTAACACCGGGGAGCTGTTTTTT. This gives the protein CASTLRTPNTGELFF.